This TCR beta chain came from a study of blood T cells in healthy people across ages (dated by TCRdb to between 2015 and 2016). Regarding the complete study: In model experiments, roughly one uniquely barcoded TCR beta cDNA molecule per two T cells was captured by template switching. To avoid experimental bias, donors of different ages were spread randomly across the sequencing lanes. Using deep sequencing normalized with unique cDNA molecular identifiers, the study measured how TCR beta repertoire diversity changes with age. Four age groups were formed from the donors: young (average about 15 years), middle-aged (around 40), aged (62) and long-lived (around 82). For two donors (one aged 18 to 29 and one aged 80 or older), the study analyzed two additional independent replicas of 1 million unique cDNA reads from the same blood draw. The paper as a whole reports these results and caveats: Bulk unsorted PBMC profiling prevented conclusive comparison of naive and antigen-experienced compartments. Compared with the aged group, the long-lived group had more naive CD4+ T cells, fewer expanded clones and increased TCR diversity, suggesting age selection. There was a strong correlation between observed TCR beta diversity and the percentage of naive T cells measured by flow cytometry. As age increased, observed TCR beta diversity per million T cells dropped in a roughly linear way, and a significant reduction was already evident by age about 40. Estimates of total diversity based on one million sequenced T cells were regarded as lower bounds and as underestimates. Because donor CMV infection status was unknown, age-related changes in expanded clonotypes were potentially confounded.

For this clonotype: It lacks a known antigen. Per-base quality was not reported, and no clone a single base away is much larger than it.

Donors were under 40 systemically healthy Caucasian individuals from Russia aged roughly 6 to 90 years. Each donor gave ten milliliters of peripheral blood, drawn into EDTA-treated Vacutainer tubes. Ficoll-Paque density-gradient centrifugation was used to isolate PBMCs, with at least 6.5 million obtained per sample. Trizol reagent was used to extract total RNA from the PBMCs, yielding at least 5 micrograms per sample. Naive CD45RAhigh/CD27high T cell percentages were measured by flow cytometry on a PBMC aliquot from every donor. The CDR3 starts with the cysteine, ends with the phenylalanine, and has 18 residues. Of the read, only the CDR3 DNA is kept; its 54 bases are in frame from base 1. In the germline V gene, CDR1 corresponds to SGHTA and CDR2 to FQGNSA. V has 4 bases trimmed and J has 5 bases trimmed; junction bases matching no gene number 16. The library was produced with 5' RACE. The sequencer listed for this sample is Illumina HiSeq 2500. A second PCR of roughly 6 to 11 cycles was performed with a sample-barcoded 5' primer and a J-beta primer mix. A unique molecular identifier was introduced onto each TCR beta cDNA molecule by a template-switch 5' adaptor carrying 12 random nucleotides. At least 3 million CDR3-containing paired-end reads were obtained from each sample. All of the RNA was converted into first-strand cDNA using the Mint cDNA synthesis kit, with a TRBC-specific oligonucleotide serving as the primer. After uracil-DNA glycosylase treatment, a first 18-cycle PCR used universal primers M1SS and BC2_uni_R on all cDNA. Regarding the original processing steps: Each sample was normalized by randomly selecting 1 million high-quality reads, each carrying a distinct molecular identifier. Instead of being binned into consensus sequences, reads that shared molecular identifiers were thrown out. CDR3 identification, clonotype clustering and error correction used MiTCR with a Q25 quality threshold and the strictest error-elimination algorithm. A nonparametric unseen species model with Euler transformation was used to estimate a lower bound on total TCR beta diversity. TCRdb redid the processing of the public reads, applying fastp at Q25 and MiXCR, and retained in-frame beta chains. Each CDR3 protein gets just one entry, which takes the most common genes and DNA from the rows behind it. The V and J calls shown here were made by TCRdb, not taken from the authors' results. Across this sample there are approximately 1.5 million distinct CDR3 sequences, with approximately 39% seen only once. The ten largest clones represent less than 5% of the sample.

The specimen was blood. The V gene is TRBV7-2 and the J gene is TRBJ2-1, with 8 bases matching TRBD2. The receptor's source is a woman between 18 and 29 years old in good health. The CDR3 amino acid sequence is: CASSSDSLAGSAHNEQFF. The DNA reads TGTGCCAGCAGCTCGGACTCCTTAGCGGGATCCGCCCACAATGAGCAGTTCTTC.